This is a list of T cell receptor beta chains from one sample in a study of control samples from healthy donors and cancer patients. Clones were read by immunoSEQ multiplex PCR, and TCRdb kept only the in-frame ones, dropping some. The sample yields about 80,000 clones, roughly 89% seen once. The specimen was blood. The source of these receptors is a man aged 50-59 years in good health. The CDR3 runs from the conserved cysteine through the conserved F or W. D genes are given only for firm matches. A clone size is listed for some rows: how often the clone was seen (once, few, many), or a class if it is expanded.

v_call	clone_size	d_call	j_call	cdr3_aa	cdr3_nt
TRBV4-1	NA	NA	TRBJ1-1	CASSQERYTEAFF	TGCGCCAGCAGCCAGGAGAGATACACTGAAGCTTTCTTT
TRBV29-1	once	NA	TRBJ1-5	CSVGDGDRWNNQPQHF	TGCAGCGTTGGGGATGGTGACAGGTGGAACAATCAGCCCCAGCATTTT
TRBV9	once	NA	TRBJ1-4	CASSVVAPGQEKLFF	TGTGCCAGCAGCGTAGTAGCCCCCGGTCAGGAAAAACTGTTTTTT
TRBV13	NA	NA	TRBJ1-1	CASSLATYGEAFF	TGTGCCAGCAGCTTAGCCACGTACGGTGAAGCTTTCTTT
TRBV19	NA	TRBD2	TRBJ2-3	CASSLADGDTQYF	TGTGCCAGTAGTCTAGCGGATGGAGATACGCAGTATTTT
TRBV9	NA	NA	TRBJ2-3	CASSPYTGTPTDTQYF	TGTGCCAGCAGCCCGTATACAGGGACACCCACAGATACGCAGTATTTT
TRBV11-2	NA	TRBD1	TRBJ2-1	CASSPTGYEQFF	TGTGCCAGCAGCCCGACAGGGTATGAGCAGTTCTTC
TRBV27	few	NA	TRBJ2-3	CASSFQGGDTQYF	TGTGCCAGCAGTTTCCAGGGTGGAGATACGCAGTATTTT
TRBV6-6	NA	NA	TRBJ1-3	CASYANTIYF	TGTGCCAGCTACGCAAACACCATATATTTT
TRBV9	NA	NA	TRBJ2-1	CASSVGGGRNEQFF	TGTGCCAGCAGCGTAGGAGGAGGTAGGAATGAGCAGTTCTTC
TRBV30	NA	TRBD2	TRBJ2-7	CAWSGGLAGNEQYF	TGTGCCTGGAGCGGGGGCCTAGCGGGGAACGAGCAGTACTTC
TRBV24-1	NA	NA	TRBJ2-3	CATSERTGNDNTQYF	TGTGCCACCAGTGAGCGGACGGGGAACGACAATACGCAGTATTTT
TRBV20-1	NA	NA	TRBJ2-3	CSASTYVSTDTQYF	TGCAGTGCTAGTACCTATGTAAGCACAGATACGCAGTATTTT
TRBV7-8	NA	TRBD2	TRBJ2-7	CASTRLAGGTYEQYF	TGTGCCAGCACGCGACTAGCGGGGGGGACCTACGAGCAGTACTTC
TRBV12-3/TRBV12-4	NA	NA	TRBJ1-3	CASSLEGGNTIYF	TGTGCCAGCAGTTTAGAGGGTGGAAACACCATATATTTT
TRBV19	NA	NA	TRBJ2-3	CASSISVRDTQYF	TGTGCCAGTAGTATATCGGTAAGGGATACGCAGTATTTT
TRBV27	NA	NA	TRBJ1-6	CASSLGASGNSPLHF	TGTGCCAGCAGTTTAGGGGCTTCTGGAAATTCACCCCTCCACTTT